This T cell receptor beta chain was found in a study of blood T cell repertoires in COVID-19 (dated by TCRdb to 2020 to 2022). For context, the study as a whole: The collaborator samples originated in the United States, Italy and Spain and spanned the acute and convalescent phases of COVID-19. The prospective study material was composed of cDNA or gDNA derived from T cells, B-cell-depleted T cells, or PBMCs. The dataset comprised deeply sampled blood TCRbeta repertoires from subjects exposed to, actively infected with, or recovered from COVID-19. The repertoires were released in a freely available public database intended as a resource for research on the immune response to SARS-CoV-2. Samples were obtained from the ongoing ImmuneRACE study (first 160 participants) and from 1,254 subjects provided by 6 global collaborators. Nearly every sample came with metadata listing a de-identified subject ID, COVID-19 status, age in years and sex. Where HLA class I and class II types were available, the types were taken from metadata supplied by the sample provider, not from assay-based typing. Study-wide findings and limitations: Clinical and demographic metadata were provided uncurated, with the amount varying by source and participant.

At one collaborating source in Seattle, patients were enrolled during active infection and were followed longitudinally through the course of disease. Each collaborating institution followed its own protocols to collect whole blood in K2EDTA tubes. For TCRbeta analysis, collaborator samples were shipped as frozen whole blood, as isolated PBMCs, or as DNA extracted from either sample type. A note on this clone: Its antigen remains undetermined. Base quality data are lacking; no much larger clone is found one base away.

TCRbeta CDR3 regions were amplified from genomic DNA using the immunoSEQ Assay, a bias-controlled multiplex PCR. The authors processed their data as follows. Nucleated cell counts per sample were estimated from amplification of reference gene primers within the assay. Sequence reads were collapsed and filtered to measure the absolute abundance of every unique TCRbeta CDR3 rearrangement. For each sample, productive Simpson clonality was calculated by taking the square root of Simpson's diversity index across productive rearrangements. TCRdb took over this immuneACCESS table, retaining in-frame rearrangements with V and J assigned. Such tables are incomplete; in checked studies, under half of the missing clones stem from an unresolved V gene, and the remainder is unexplained. D and trimming were read from the DNA, whereas the V and J calls and clone size are those reported in that table. This sample has about 26,000 clones in its table, and 75% to 90% of those were observed once. Around 26% of the sample rests with the top ten.

The receptor was isolated from a woman at least 80 years old with COVID-19, enrolled during active disease. Sequencing was performed on peripheral blood.

The nucleotide sequence is TGCGCCAGCAGCGCCGGAGAGACCCAGTACTTC. This gives the protein CASSAGETQYF. The chain is encoded by TRBV5-1 joined to TRBJ2-5; there is no confident call for the D gene. CDR1 SGHRS and CDR2 YFSETQ are derived from the germline V gene. V and J lose 4 bases and 4 bases, and a span of 5 bases separates them. Reading from cysteine to phenylalanine, the CDR3 counts 11 amino acids. Only the CDR3 DNA is retained, 33 bases long and in frame from the first base.